This T cell receptor (beta chain) is from a study of T cells after yellow fever vaccination. Study-level points and caveats: A faster peak, day 5 versus 15, was reached by the weaker secondary response.

TCRdb called the 5' RACE reads again in MiXCR, with one record for every CDR3 protein. The data show 200,000 to 300,000 distinct CDR3 sequences, with less than 8.5% seen just once and approximately 0.84% held by the top ten. Only a few counts were recorded for this clonotype. Its antigen is still unknown. The TCR was taken from a man aged 25-45 years who received the YFV17D yellow fever vaccine. This material consisted of CD4+ T cells sorted from PBMCs, taken 15 days after the yellow fever booster vaccination.

The CDR3 DNA reads as TGCAGTGCGCTAAGACACGGCGGAGCCTACGAGCAGTACTTC. Amino acids: CSALRHGGAYEQYF. The gene calls are TRBV20-1 and TRBJ2-7; D is unclear. Germline V gives CDR1 DFQATT, CDR2 SNEGSKA (reference sequence). This CDR3 region has 14 residues. V lost 6 bases, J lost 2 bases, and 17 bases lay in between.